The 28 T cell receptor beta chains presented below share a single source sample, sequenced in a study of T-cell reconstitution after alpha-beta-depleted transplantation in children. This sample's TCRbeta library carried unique molecular identifier barcodes. Using its own MiXCR run on the PCR reads, TCRdb lists one record per CDR3 protein. The data show 500,000 to 600,000 distinct CDR3 sequences, 27% seen once. Sample: PBMCs, taken before TCRalphabeta/CD19-depleted stem cell transplant. Receptors originate from a boy under two years old with Wiskott-Aldrich syndrome, due to receive a stem cell transplant.

This CDR3 reads CASRSGTSYTDTQYF. The CDR3 nucleotides are TGTGCCAGCAGGAGCGGGACTTCCTACACAGATACGCAGTATTTT. This chain connects TRBV12-3 or TRBV12-4 to TRBJ2-3; 7 bases match TRBD2. J was trimmed by 2 bases and V by 6 bases; bases with no gene match: 8. The CDR3 sequence is 15 residues long.

This chain uses TRBV20-1 with TRBJ2-7; 13 bases align to TRBD2. Losses at the gene ends were 2 bases for V and 6 bases for J; bases not matched to a gene: 7. The CDR3 loop spans 15 amino acids. Per the germline V gene, CDR1 is DFQATT and CDR2 is SNEGSKA (reference sequence). The CDR3 sequence is CSARKLAGGHGEQYF. CDR3 nucleotides: TGCAGTGCTAGAAAACTAGCGGGAGGGCACGGCGAGCAGTACTTC.

A few counts support this clonotype. The chain couples TRBV7-9 to TRBJ2-5; 7 bases agree with TRBD1. The CDR3 is made up of 11 amino acids. Germline CDR1 reads SEHNR; CDR2 reads FQNEAQ (reference sequence). V was pared by 8 bases and J by 13 bases, with 10 bases of the junction left unmatched. As DNA, the CDR3 is TGTGCCAGCGGCATTGGGGGACAGCTGTACTTC. Translated, it gives CASGIGGQLYF.

This sequence joins TRBV5-1 and TRBJ2-7; 15 nucleotides match TRBD2. Germline V gene data show CDR1 as SGHRS and CDR2 as YFSETQ. The V gene end was trimmed by 2 bases and the J gene end by 4 bases; junction bases not matched to a gene: 4. The CDR3 has 16 amino acids. CDR3: CASSFGLAGGEYEQYF. The CDR3 DNA sequence: TGCGCCAGCAGCTTCGGACTAGCGGGAGGGGAGTACGAGCAGTACTTC.

V gene TRBV20-1 combines with J gene TRBJ2-2; tentative D call: TRBD1 (6 bases). Germline V lookup: CDR1 DFQATT, CDR2 SNEGSKA (reference sequence). Trimming removed 6 bases at V and 7 bases at J, with 12 bases between. There are 12 residues in the CDR3. In nucleotides, the CDR3 is TGCAGTGCAGTAGGGGGTATCGGGGAGCTGTTTTTT. It is translated as CSAVGGIGELFF.

The V gene is TRBV28, the J gene TRBJ1-5, with 7 bases that match TRBD1. The germline V gene has CDR1 MDHEN and CDR2 SYDVKM. The CDR3 extends over 21 amino acids. V lost 8 bases, J lost 0 bases, and 25 bases stayed unmatched. CDR3 in DNA: TGTGCCAGCGGCGCCCCCCGGGACAGCTTCACGTTTTCATATAGCAATCAGCCCCAGCATTTT. It yields the protein CASGAPRDSFTFSYSNQPQHF.

The chain combines TRBV5-1 with TRBJ2-1; 9 positions agree with TRBD1. The CDR3 is 14 residues long. With V trimmed by 4 bases and J by 5 bases, 4 bases remained unmatched. Germline V gene sequence: CDR1 SGHRS, CDR2 YFSETQ. The CDR3 here is CASSRRTGDNEQFF. CDR3 nucleotides: TGCGCCAGCAGCCGAAGGACAGGGGACAATGAGCAGTTCTTC.

A few counts support this clonotype. CDR3 region: CSVDVAADTDTQYF. CDR3 nucleotides: TGCAGCGTTGATGTTGCAGCGGACACAGATACGCAGTATTTT. The chain carries TRBV29-1 and TRBJ2-3; TRBD2 might be the D (5 bases). The length of the CDR3 is 14 residues. Germline assignment: CDR1 SQVTM and CDR2 ANQGSEA. The V gene lost 3 bases and the J gene lost 2 bases, with 12 bases spanning the gap.

In its sample, this clonotype was seen once. The chain is built from TRBV18 and TRBJ2-7, with 12 bases that match TRBD2. CDR1 and CDR2 from the germline V gene are KGHSH and LQKENI. The CDR3 sequence is 16 residues long. The trim removed 0 bases at V and 2 bases at J, leaving 2 bases unmatched. The CDR3 DNA reads TGTGCCAGCTCACCACCTGGACTAGCGGGGCCCTACGAGCAGTACTTC. Translating gives CASSPPGLAGPYEQYF. The full variable domain, its missing parts supplied by reference TRBV18 and TRBJ2-7, is NAGVMQNPRHLVRRRGQEARLRCSPMKGHSHVYWYRQLPEEGLKFMVYLQKENIIDESGMPKERFSAEFPKEGPSILRIQQVVRGDSAAYFCASSPPGLAGPYEQYFGPGTRLTVT.

The chain employs TRBV2 and TRBJ2-5, with 7 bases that match TRBD2. Trimming cost V 6 bases and J 5 bases; bases outside gene matches: 12. The CDR3 consists of 15 residues. CDR1 and CDR2 (germline): SNHLY, FYNNEI. The CDR3 DNA follows: TGTGCCAGCAGCTGGCTAGCGGATGCTAGGGAGACCCAGTACTTC. It translates to CASSWLADARETQYF. Full variable domain (remainder filled in from reference TRBV2 and TRBJ2-5): EPEVTQTPSHQVTQMGQEVILRCVPISNHLYFYWYRQILGQKVEFLVSFYNNEISEKSEIFDDQFSVERPDGSNFTLKIRSTKLEDSAMYFCASSWLADARETQYFGPGTRLLVL.

The sample holds a few counts of this clonotype. CDR3 nucleotides: TGTGCCAGCAGCCGGGCCCTCAGCGGGAGCCAACTAAGGAATGAGCAGTTCTTC. Translating gives CASSRALSGSQLRNEQFF. V is TRBV11-2 and J is TRBJ2-1; 8 positions match TRBD2. The CDR3 is 18 amino acids. V was clipped by 5 bases and J by 7 bases; unmatched bases: 19. In germline, CDR1 is SGHAT, CDR2 FQNNGV.

The chain has TRBV15 and TRBJ2-3; D is tentatively TRBD1 or TRBD2 (5 bases each). CDR1 and CDR2 from the germline V gene are LNHNV and YYDKDF (reference sequence). The CDR3 loop spans 14 amino acids. V lost 4 bases and J lost 3, with 11 bases in between. The CDR3 here is CATSTRDRTDTQYF. In nucleotides, the CDR3 is TGTGCCACCAGCACCCGGGACCGTACAGATACGCAGTATTTT.

Notes on this clonotype: Compared with germline, one end of the junction differs, possibly owing to a read error. This chain joins TRBV14 and TRBJ2-1, with D possibly being TRBD1 (5 bases). CDR1 and CDR2 from the germline V gene are SGHDN and FVKESK. This CDR3 spans 16 amino acids. The CDR3 protein is CASSQVKGLLLYEQFF. Here the CDR3 DNA reads TGTGCCAGTAGCCAAGTGAAGGGGCTTCTTCTGTATGAGCAGTTCTTC.

This clonotype was seen only a few times. The chain combines TRBV7-2 with TRBJ1-2, with 9 bases identical to TRBD1. This CDR3 has 15 residues. V lost 5 bases, J lost 3 bases, and 7 bases stayed unmatched. CDR1 and CDR2 (germline): SGHTA, FQGNSA. CDR3 sequence (DNA): TGTGCCAGCAGCCGCCGGACAGGGGTTGACTATGGCTACACCTTC. It encodes CASSRRTGVDYGYTF.

DNA of the CDR3: TGCAGTGCTCAGCGCTCAGATACGCAGTATTTT. Protein: CSAQRSDTQYF. This chain uses TRBV20-1 with TRBJ2-3, with D uncertain. Deletions cut 5 bases from V and 4 bases from J, with 7 bases between. Germline V CDR1 and CDR2: DFQATT, SNEGSKA (reference sequence). The CDR3 is 11 residues long.

The chain employs TRBV20-1 and TRBJ2-3, with D unclear. CDR3 length: 15 residues. V lost 1 base and J 0 bases, leaving 11 bases between the germline ends. Germline values: CDR1 DFQATT, CDR2 SNEGSKA (reference sequence). The CDR3 DNA reads as TGCAGTGCTAGAGTTGGACCACTCAGCACAGATACGCAGTATTTT. It yields the protein CSARVGPLSTDTQYF.

V gene TRBV12-3 or TRBV12-4 combines with J gene TRBJ1-5; tentatively, D is TRBD1 (6 bases). V gave up 4 bases and J gave up 7 bases, with 14 bases separating them. This CDR3 has 14 amino acids. CDR3 in DNA: TGTGCCAGCAGTTGGTCAGGGGCGAGGCAGCCCCAGCATTTT. This sequence encodes CASSWSGARQPQHF.

The gene calls are TRBV5-5 and TRBJ1-3; the D gene is possibly TRBD1 (5 bases). The length of the CDR3 is 14 residues. V gave up 2 bases and J gave up 4 bases, with 10 bases separating them. Germline assignment: CDR1 SGHKS and CDR2 YYEKEE (reference sequence). CDR3 nucleotide sequence: TGTGCCAGCAGCTTTGCGGGGCTAGGAAACACCATATATTTT. Translated: CASSFAGLGNTIYF.

The chain links TRBV5-1 to TRBJ2-6, with D hard to call. The germline gives CDR1 SGHRS, CDR2 YFSETQ. This CDR3 contains 14 residues. V was cut by 2 bases and J by 4 bases, with 7 bases left in between. The CDR3 reads CASSFKTGANVLTF. CDR3 DNA: TGCGCCAGCAGCTTCAAGACCGGGGCCAACGTCCTGACTTTC.

V usage is TRBV12-3 or TRBV12-4 and J usage is TRBJ2-5, with 7 bases fitting TRBD1. J was trimmed by 5 bases and V by 6 bases; bases with no gene match: 9. The CDR3 is made up of 14 amino acids. CDR3 DNA sequence: TGTGCCAGCAGGGGGGACAGAAGACGGGAGACCCAGTACTTC. This sequence encodes CASRGDRRRETQYF.

This clonotype appeared a few times. This chain joins TRBV20-1 and TRBJ1-4; no firm D call. Trimming stripped 4 bases from V and 0 bases from J, with 9 bases between. CDR3 length: 14 residues. Looked up from germline, CDR1 is DFQATT and CDR2 is SNEGSKA (reference sequence). The CDR3 coding sequence is TGCAGTGCTACCAGGCCGCCAACTAATGAAAAACTGTTTTTT. As protein: CSATRPPTNEKLFF.

The chain carries TRBV12-3 or TRBV12-4 and TRBJ2-4; a weak D match, TRBD2 (8 bases). V was cut by 2 bases and J by 8 bases, with 13 bases left in between. CDR3 length: 14 amino acids. CDR3 residues: CASSLREGAHIQYF. The CDR3 DNA sequence: TGTGCCAGCAGTTTACGGGAGGGGGCCCACATTCAGTACTTC.

The gene calls are TRBV5-1 and TRBJ2-3, with 13 bases aligning to TRBD2. There are 14 residues in the CDR3. V gave up 7 bases and J gave up 4 bases; unmatched junction bases: 3. Germline V gene sequence: CDR1 SGHRS, CDR2 YFSETQ. The CDR3 is CASGLAGVADTQYF. The CDR3 coding sequence is TGCGCCAGCGGACTAGCGGGAGTGGCAGATACGCAGTATTTT.

The V and J genes are TRBV7-9 and TRBJ2-7; 7 positions match TRBD1. The germline V gene encodes CDR1 SEHNR and CDR2 FQNEAQ (reference sequence). The CDR3 consists of 14 residues. J gave up 0 bases and V 4 bases, and 3 bases lay outside the gene matches. The CDR3 is CASSWTGYSYEQYF. The DNA of the CDR3 is TGTGCCAGCAGCTGGACAGGATACTCCTACGAGCAGTACTTC.

The J gene is TRBJ1-2, the V gene TRBV29-1; 8 bases match TRBD1. Germline CDR1 reads SQVTM; CDR2 reads ANQGSEA. Trimming took 1 base from V and 3 from J; bases not matched to a gene: 4. The CDR3 covers 14 residues. DNA of the CDR3: TGCAGCGTTGAAGGGACAGGGCTTGACTATGGCTACACCTTC. Encoded protein: CSVEGTGLDYGYTF.

This clonotype has more than one count but fewer than ten. J is TRBJ2-1 and V is TRBV27; perhaps D is TRBD1 or TRBD2 (5 bases each). Germline V gene lookup returns CDR1 MNHEY and CDR2 SMNVEV (reference sequence). The V gene lost 4 bases and the J gene lost 14 bases, with 18 bases spanning the gap. The length of the CDR3 is 13 residues. CDR3 in amino acids: CASSYYGGRREFF. The CDR3 nucleotides read TGTGCCAGCAGTTACTATGGGGGACGTCGGGAGTTCTTC.

A few counts support this clonotype. The chain uses TRBV5-1 and TRBJ2-1; no clear D. This CDR3 comprises 19 residues. The ends were cut back, 0 bases at V and 4 bases at J, with 23 bases in the middle. Germline V gene sequence: CDR1 SGHRS, CDR2 YFSETQ. CDR3 region: CASSLATYGRSTTYNEQFF. The DNA of the CDR3 is TGCGCCAGCAGCTTGGCCACTTACGGCCGAAGTACTACTTACAATGAGCAGTTCTTC.

This clonotype appeared once. This chain uses TRBV5-1 with TRBJ2-1, with D possibly being TRBD2 (6 bases). Per the germline V gene, CDR1 is SGHRS and CDR2 is YFSETQ. The CDR3 runs 14 residues. Trimming removed 6 bases from V and 3 bases from J, with 13 bases in between. CDR3 in amino acids: CASTAGLFYNEQFF. The CDR3 DNA is TGCGCCAGCACTGCGGGATTGTTCTACAATGAGCAGTTCTTC.